The sequence of this T cell receptor (beta chain) was determined in a study of shared clonotypes between healthy human individuals. Naive-designated CD8 cells lacked CD45RO, were positively enriched for CCR7, and omitted terminally differentiated effector memory CD45RA+ cells. Adult Caucasians living in Nashville, Tennessee made up all of the donors. The V end was cut by 0 bases, the J end by 3 bases, with 9 bases between. The CDR3 runs to 14 residues. The germline gives CDR1 MNHEY, CDR2 SMNVEV (reference sequence). Study results and limitations: Expectations were that clonotype sharing among donors would be affected by sequencing depth. Clonotypes that were shared across several donors made up around 5% of naive CD4 clonotypes.

TCRdb keeps only in-frame clones here, not all; method: immunoSEQ multiplex PCR. The table shows about 2,100,000 clones, with roughly 91% occurring only once. Comments on this clone: Its target is unknown.

Material for sequencing was naive CD8+ T cells from PBMCs. The chain couples TRBV27 to TRBJ2-7, with D perhaps TRBD2 (6 bases). This clonotype originated in a man aged 18 to 30 in good health. Some clones in this sample may be carry-over from other donors' samples. The CDR3 is CASSLSGGNYEQYF. The CDR3 nucleotides are TGTGCCAGCAGTTTATCTGGCGGGAACTACGAGCAGTACTTC.